This T cell receptor (beta chain) was documented in a study of blood T cell repertoires in COVID-19 (dated by TCRdb to the early 2020s). At the level of the whole study: Samples from collaborators originated in the United States, Italy and Spain and spanned both the acute and convalescent phases of COVID-19. The prospective study material was composed of cDNA or gDNA derived from T cells, B-cell-depleted T cells, or PBMCs. Deeply sampled blood TCRbeta repertoires from subjects exposed to, actively infected with, or recovered from COVID-19 were included in the dataset. The repertoires were released in a freely available public database meant as a resource for research on the immune response to SARS-CoV-2. Samples came from the ongoing ImmuneRACE study (first 160 participants) plus 1,254 subjects from 6 global collaborators. Sample metadata almost always included a de-identified subject ID, COVID-19 status, age in years and sex. Where HLA class I and class II types were available, the types were taken from metadata supplied by the sample provider, not from assay-based typing.

Sequences LNHNV (CDR1) and YYDKDF (CDR2) are obtained from the germline V gene (reference sequence). Trimmed from V: 0 bases; trimmed from J: 3 bases; junction bases lacking a gene match: 1. The CDR3 measures 15 amino acids from cysteine to phenylalanine. CDR3 DNA only is kept here, 45 bases in frame from base 1. TCRbeta CDR3 regions were amplified from genomic DNA by means of the immunoSEQ Assay, a bias-controlled multiplex PCR. Under the source paper's analysis protocol: Nucleated cell counts per sample were estimated from amplification of reference gene primers within the assay. To quantify the absolute abundance of each unique TCRbeta CDR3 rearrangement, sequence reads were collapsed and filtered. For each sample, productive Simpson clonality was calculated as the square root of Simpson's diversity index over productive rearrangements. TCRdb carries this immuneACCESS record with in-frame sequences only. Its versions omit some clonotypes, under half of them owing to an unresolved V gene in the studies checked, with the rest unexplained. From that table come the V and J calls and clone size; the DNA was used to work out D and trimming. This sample gives approximately 390,000 clones in total; around 90% of them show up just once. About 6.8% of the sample belongs to the ten largest clones.

A word on this clone: Its target antigen remains unknown. Nothing much larger sits one base from this clone, and base qualities are not available.

Overall study outcomes, separate from this receptor: Clinical and demographic metadata were provided uncurated, with the amount varying by source and participant.

The collaborating institutions used their own protocols to collect whole blood in K2EDTA tubes. For TCRbeta analysis, collaborators shipped samples in one of three forms: frozen whole blood, isolated PBMCs, or DNA extracted from either of those sample types. Here the chain combines TRBV15 and TRBJ2-7; the junction holds 11 bases that match TRBD2. Sequenced sample: peripheral blood. This sequence was found in a man between 18 and 35 years old with active or convalescent COVID-19. CDR3 reads: CATSRELAGDYEQYF. The nucleotide sequence reads as follows: TGTGCCACCAGCAGAGAACTAGCGGGGGACTACGAGCAGTACTTC.